The rows below give T cell receptor beta chains drawn from one sample of a study of CD8 T cells in ankylosing spondylitis. TCRdb reanalysed the 5' RACE reads using MiXCR and keeps one entry per CDR3 protein. The profile shows 110,000 to 150,000 distinct CDR3 sequences, 8% to 9% of them singletons. Sequenced: synovial fluid, either unsorted or a sorted T cell fraction (not recorded which). The receptor set was obtained from a male donor with ankylosing spondylitis. Each CDR3 is given with its conserved first and last residue. The order of the fields is J gene, clone size, V gene, D gene, CDR3 protein, CDR3 DNA. D genes are given only for firm matches. The listing skips clone size in some rows; elsewhere it reads once, few, many or a size class.

j_gene: TRBJ1-1
abundance: few
v_gene: TRBV5-5
d_gene: -
CDR3aa: CASSLRQTMNTEAFF
CDR3nt: TGTGCCAGCAGCCTGCGACAGACGATGAACACTGAAGCTTTCTTT

j_gene: TRBJ2-2
abundance: many
v_gene: TRBV24-1
d_gene: TRBD2
CDR3aa: CATRPNQGGRGELFF
CDR3nt: TGTGCCACCCGTCCTAATCAGGGAGGGCGCGGGGAGCTGTTTTTT

j_gene: TRBJ2-1
abundance: few
v_gene: TRBV7-2
d_gene: TRBD2
CDR3aa: CASSQTSGRSYNEQFF
CDR3nt: TGTGCCAGCAGCCAAACTAGCGGGAGGTCCTACAATGAGCAGTTCTTC

j_gene: TRBJ2-1
abundance: many
v_gene: TRBV15
d_gene: TRBD2
CDR3aa: CATAHWSGGKYNEQFF
CDR3nt: TGTGCCACCGCCCACTGGAGCGGGGGAAAGTACAATGAGCAGTTCTTC

j_gene: TRBJ1-1
abundance: many
v_gene: TRBV7-9
d_gene: -
CDR3aa: CASSSLGQYTEAFF
CDR3nt: TGTGCCAGCAGCTCCCTAGGACAGTACACTGAAGCTTTCTTT

j_gene: TRBJ2-7
abundance: few
v_gene: TRBV29-1
d_gene: -
CDR3aa: CSVVGWGKRYEQYF
CDR3nt: TGCAGCGTTGTGGGGTGGGGCAAAAGGTACGAGCAGTACTTC

j_gene: TRBJ1-1
abundance: -
v_gene: TRBV7-2
d_gene: -
CDR3aa: CASSFRVKTGNTEAFF
CDR3nt: TGTGCCAGCAGCTTCAGAGTAAAGACAGGGAACACTGAAGCTTTCTTT

j_gene: TRBJ1-1
abundance: many
v_gene: TRBV7-2
d_gene: TRBD1
CDR3aa: CASSLGQLNTEAFF
CDR3nt: TGTGCCAGCAGTTTGGGACAGTTGAACACTGAAGCTTTCTTT

j_gene: TRBJ2-4
abundance: many
v_gene: TRBV20-1
d_gene: TRBD1
CDR3aa: CSARKTGGDIQYF
CDR3nt: TGCAGTGCTAGAAAGACAGGGGGGGACATTCAGTACTTC

j_gene: TRBJ2-3
abundance: few
v_gene: TRBV6-2/TRBV6-3
d_gene: TRBD2
CDR3aa: CASIAAGGTDTQYF
CDR3nt: TGTGCCAGCATCGCCGCGGGGGGCACAGATACGCAGTATTTT

j_gene: TRBJ2-3
abundance: many
v_gene: TRBV20-1
d_gene: -
CDR3aa: CSAHLPTAGVTQYF
CDR3nt: TGCAGTGCCCACCTACCCACCGCTGGTGTTACGCAGTATTTT

j_gene: TRBJ2-1
abundance: many
v_gene: TRBV29-1
d_gene: -
CDR3aa: CSANGGPTYNEQFF
CDR3nt: TGCAGCGCAAATGGCGGGCCTACCTACAATGAGCAGTTCTTC

j_gene: TRBJ2-5
abundance: few
v_gene: TRBV4-2
d_gene: TRBD2
CDR3aa: CASSQGTSGLGETQYF
CDR3nt: TGTGCCAGCAGCCAAGGGACTAGCGGTTTGGGGGAGACCCAGTACTTC

j_gene: TRBJ1-1
abundance: -
v_gene: TRBV6-2/TRBV6-3
d_gene: TRBD1
CDR3aa: CASSDRGRETEAFF
CDR3nt: TGTGCCAGCAGTGACAGGGGGAGAGAGACTGAAGCTTTCTTT